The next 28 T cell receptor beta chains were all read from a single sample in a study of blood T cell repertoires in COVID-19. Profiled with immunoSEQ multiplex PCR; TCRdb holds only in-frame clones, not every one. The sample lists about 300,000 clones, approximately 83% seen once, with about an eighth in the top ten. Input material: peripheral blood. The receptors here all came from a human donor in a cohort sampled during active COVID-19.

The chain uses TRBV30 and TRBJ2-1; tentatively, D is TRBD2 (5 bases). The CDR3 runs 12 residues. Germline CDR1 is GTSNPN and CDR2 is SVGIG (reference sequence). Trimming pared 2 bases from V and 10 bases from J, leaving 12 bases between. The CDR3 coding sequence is TGTGCCTGGAGTAAAGGAGGCGGGGAGCAGTTCTTC. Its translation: CAWSKGGGEQFF.

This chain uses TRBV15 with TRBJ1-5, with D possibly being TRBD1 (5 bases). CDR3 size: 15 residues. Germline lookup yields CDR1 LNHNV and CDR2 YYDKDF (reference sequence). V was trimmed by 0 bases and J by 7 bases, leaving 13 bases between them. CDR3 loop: CATSRDKGLGQPQHF. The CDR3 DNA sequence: TGTGCCACCAGCAGAGATAAGGGGCTTGGACAGCCCCAGCATTTT. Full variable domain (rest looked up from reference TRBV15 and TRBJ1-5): DAMVIQNPRYQVTQFGKPVTLSCSQTLNHNVMYWYQQKSSQAPKLLFHYYDKDFNNEADTPDNFQSRRPNTSFCFLDIRSPGLGDTAMYLCATSRDKGLGQPQHFGDGTRLSIL.

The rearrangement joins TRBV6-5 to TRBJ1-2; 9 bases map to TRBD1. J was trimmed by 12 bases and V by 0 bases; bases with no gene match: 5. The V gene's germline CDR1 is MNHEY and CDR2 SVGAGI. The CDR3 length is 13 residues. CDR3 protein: CASSYSGQGPHTF. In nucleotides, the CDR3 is TGTGCCAGCAGTTACTCGGGACAGGGTCCCCACACCTTC.

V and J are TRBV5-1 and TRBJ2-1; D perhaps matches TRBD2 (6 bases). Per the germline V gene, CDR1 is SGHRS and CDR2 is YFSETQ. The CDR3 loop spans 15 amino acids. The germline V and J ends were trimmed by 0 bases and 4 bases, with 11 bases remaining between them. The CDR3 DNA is TGCGCCAGCAGCTTGGTGGGCGGGAAGTACAATGAGCAGTTCTTC. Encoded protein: CASSLVGGKYNEQFF.

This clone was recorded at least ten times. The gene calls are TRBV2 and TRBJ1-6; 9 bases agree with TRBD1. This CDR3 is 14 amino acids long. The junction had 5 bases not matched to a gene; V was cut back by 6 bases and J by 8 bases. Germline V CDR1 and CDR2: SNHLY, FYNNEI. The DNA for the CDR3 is TGTGCCAGCAGGCGGACAGGGGCCCATTCACCCCTCCACTTT. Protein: CASRRTGAHSPLHF.

The CDR3 region is CASSSIGTVYGYTF. The CDR3 DNA reads TGTGCCAGCAGTTCAATCGGGACAGTCTATGGCTACACCTTC. The chain employs TRBV7-9 and TRBJ1-2; 7 bases are a match to TRBD1. CDR3 length: 14 residues. Germline CDR1 is SEHNR and CDR2 is FQNEAQ (reference sequence). V was pared by 6 bases and J by 4 bases, with 8 bases of the junction left unmatched.

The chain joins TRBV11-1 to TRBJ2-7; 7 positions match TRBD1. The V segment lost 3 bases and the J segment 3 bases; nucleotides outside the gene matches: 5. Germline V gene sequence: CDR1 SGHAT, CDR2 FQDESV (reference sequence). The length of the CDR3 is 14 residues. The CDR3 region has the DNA TGTGCCAGCAGCTTCGGGACAGTTCTCTACGAGCAGTACTTC. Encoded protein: CASSFGTVLYEQYF.

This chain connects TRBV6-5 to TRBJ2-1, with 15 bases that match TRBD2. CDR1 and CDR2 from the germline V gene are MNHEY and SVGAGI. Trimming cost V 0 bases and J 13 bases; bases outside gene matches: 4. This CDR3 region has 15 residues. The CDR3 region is CASSYSGLAGGIQFF. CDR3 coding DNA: TGTGCCAGCAGTTACTCTGGACTAGCGGGAGGGATTCAGTTCTTC.

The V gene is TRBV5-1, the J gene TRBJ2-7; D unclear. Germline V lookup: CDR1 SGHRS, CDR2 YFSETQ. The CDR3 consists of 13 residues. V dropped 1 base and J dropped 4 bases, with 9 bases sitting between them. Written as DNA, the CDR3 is TGCGCCAGCAGCTTGACAGCTTCATACGAGCAGTACTTC. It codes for CASSLTASYEQYF.

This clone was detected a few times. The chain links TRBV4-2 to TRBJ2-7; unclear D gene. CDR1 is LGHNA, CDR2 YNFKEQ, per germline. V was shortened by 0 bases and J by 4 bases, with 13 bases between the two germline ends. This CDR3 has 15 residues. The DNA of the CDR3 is TGTGCCAGCAGCCAAGAGCCTTTGCGCGGTTACGAGCAGTACTTC. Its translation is CASSQEPLRGYEQYF.

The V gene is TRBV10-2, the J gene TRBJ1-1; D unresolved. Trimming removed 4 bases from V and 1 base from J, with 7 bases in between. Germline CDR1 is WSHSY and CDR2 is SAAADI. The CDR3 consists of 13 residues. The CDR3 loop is CASSGEGNTEAFF. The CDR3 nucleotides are TGCGCCAGCAGTGGAGAGGGGAACACTGAAGCTTTCTTT.

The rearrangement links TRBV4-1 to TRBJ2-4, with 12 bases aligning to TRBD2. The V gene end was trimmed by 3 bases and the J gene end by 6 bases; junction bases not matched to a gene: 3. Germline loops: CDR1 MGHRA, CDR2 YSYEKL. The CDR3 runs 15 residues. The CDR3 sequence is CASSHQGLAGNIQYF. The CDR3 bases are TGCGCCAGCAGCCATCAGGGACTAGCGGGAAACATTCAGTACTTC.

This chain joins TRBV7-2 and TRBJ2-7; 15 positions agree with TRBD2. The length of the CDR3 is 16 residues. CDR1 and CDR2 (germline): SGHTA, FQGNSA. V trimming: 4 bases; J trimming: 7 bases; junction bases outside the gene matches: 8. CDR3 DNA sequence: TGTGCCAGCAGCTCCCGGACTAGCGGGAGGGCCCGGGAGCAGTACTTC. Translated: CASSSRTSGRAREQYF.

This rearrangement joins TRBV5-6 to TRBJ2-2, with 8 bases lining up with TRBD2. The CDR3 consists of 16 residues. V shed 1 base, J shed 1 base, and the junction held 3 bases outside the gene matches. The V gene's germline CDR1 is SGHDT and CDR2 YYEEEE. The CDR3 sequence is CASSLRLAMNTGELFF. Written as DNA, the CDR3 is TGTGCCAGCAGCTTGAGACTAGCGATGAACACCGGGGAGCTGTTTTTT.

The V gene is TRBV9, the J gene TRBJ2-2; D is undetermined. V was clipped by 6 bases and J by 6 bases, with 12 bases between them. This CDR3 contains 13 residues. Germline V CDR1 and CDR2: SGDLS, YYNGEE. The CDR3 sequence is CASTLSSSGELFF. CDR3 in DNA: TGTGCCAGCACTCTTAGCTCATCCGGGGAGCTGTTTTTT.

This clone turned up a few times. The CDR3 DNA sequence: TGTGCCACAGCCACCTATACAGGCGAGACGTACTTC. Protein: CATATYTGETYF. This chain links TRBV6-6 with TRBJ2-7; tentatively, D is TRBD1 (5 bases). The length of the CDR3 is 12 residues. From germline, CDR1 is MNHNY and CDR2 SVGAGI (reference sequence). Trimming removed 10 bases from V and 12 bases from J, with 22 bases in between.

For the CDR3, the DNA is TGTGCCAGAAGCCCGGTAGAGGGCAGGATGAACACTGAAGCTTTCTTT. Its protein product is CARSPVEGRMNTEAFF. The J gene is TRBJ1-1, the V gene TRBV5-3; D gene ambiguous. TRBV5-3 is designated an ORF whose function remains uncertain. Trimming left V 4 bases short and J 0 bases short, with 16 bases between. There are 16 residues in the CDR3.

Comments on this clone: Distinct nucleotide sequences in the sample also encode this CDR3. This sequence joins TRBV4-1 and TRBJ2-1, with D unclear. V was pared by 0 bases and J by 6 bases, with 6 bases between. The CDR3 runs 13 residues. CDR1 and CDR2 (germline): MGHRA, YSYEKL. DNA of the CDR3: TGCGCCAGCAGCCAAGATCCCGGCAATGAGCAGTTCTTC. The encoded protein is CASSQDPGNEQFF.

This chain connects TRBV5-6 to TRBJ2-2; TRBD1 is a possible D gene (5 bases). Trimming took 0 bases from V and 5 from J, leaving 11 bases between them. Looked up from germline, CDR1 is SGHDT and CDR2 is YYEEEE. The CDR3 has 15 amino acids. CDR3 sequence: CASSLGQRGTGELFF. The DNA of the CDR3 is TGTGCCAGCAGCTTGGGACAGAGAGGAACCGGGGAGCTGTTTTTT.

CDR3 coding DNA: TGTGCCAGCAGGTGGGGGGGCACAGATACGCAGTATTTT. Encoded protein: CASRWGGTDTQYF. The rearrangement uses TRBV7-2 and TRBJ2-3; TRBD2 might be the D (6 bases). Germline-derived CDR1 and CDR2 are SGHTA and FQGNSA. Trimming took off 6 bases at V and 1 base at J, with 8 bases between the two ends. There are 13 residues in the CDR3.

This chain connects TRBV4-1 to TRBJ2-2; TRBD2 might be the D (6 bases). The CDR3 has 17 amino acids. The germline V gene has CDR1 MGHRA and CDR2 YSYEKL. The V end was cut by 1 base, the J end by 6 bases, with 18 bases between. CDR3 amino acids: CASSQGPVGLLPGELFF. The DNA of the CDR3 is TGCGCCAGCAGCCAAGGCCCAGTCGGACTACTCCCCGGGGAGCTGTTTTTT.

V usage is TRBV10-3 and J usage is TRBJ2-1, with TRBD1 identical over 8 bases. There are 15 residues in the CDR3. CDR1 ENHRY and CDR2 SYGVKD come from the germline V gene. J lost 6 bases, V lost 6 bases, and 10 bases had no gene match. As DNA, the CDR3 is TGTGCCATCAGGGACGGACAGGGTAAGGGCAATGAGCAGTTCTTC. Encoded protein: CAIRDGQGKGNEQFF.

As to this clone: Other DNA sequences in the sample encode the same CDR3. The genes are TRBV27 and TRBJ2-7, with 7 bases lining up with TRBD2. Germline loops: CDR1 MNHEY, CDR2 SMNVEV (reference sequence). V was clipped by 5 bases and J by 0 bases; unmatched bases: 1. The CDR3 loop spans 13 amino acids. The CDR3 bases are TGTGCCAGCAGTAGCGGGAACTCCTACGAGCAGTACTTC. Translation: CASSSGNSYEQYF.

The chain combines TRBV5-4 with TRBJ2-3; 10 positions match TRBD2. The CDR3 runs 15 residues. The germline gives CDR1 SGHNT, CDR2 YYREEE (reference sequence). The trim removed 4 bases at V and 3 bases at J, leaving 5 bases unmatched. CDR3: CASSTLGLATDTQYF. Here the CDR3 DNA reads TGTGCCAGCAGCACCCTGGGACTAGCGACAGATACGCAGTATTTT.

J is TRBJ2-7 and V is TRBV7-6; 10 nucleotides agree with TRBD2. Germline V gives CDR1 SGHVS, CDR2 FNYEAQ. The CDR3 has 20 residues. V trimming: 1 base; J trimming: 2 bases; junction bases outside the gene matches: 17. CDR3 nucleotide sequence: TGTGCCAGCAGCTTAGGAGGAGTCGGGCTAGCGGGAGCGAATCCCTACGAGCAGTACTTC. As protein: CASSLGGVGLAGANPYEQYF.

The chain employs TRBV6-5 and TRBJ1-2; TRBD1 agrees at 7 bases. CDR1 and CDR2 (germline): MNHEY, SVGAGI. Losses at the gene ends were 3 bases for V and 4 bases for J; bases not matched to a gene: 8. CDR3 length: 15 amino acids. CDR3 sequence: CASSYTGQVSYGYTF. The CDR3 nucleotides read TGTGCCAGCAGTTATACAGGACAGGTTTCCTATGGCTACACCTTC.

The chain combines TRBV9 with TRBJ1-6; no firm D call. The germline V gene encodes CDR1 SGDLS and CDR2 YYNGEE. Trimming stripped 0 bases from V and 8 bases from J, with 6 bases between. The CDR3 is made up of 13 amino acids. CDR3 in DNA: TGTGCCAGCAGCGTAGGACGGGATTCACCCCTCCACTTT. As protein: CASSVGRDSPLHF.

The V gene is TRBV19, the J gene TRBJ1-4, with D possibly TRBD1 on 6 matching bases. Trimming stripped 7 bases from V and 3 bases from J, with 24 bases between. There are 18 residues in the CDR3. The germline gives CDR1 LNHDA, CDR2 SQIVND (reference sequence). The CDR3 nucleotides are TGTGCCAGTACCAAGCAGGGGCAGATCAGCGCCGCTAATGAAAAACTGTTTTTT. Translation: CASTKQGQISAANEKLFF.